This T cell receptor beta chain was profiled in a study of T cells in Graves' hyperthyroidism and ophthalmopathy. PBMCs were derived from 10 ml fresh peripheral blood. TCR beta CDR3 sequences were amplified from RNA transcripts. TCR CDR3 regions were first amplified by RT-PCR with HTBI primers. One entry per CDR3 protein, called by TCRdb with MiXCR from the multiplex PCR reads. The table has some 570,000 distinct CDR3 sequences, approximately 14% seen once. At least ten counts were recorded for this clonotype. The receptor was derived from a woman in her late teens or twenties with Graves' ophthalmopathy. Sequencing input: blood.

The CDR3 nucleotides read TGTGCCAGCAGCCAAGGGGCCGGCTATGGCTACACCTTC. Its translation is CASSQGAGYGYTF. The chain carries TRBV14 and TRBJ1-2; D not resolved. CDR3 length: 13 amino acids. Germline V CDR1 and CDR2: SGHDN, FVKESK. V was clipped by 1 base and J by 4 bases, with 7 bases between them.